This T cell receptor beta chain was recovered during a study of blood T cell repertoires in COVID-19. In the study overall: The study drew acute and convalescent COVID-19 samples from the United States, Italy and Spain.

Original data processing: How many nucleated cells were present was estimated from reference gene primer amplification. Profiled with immunoSEQ multiplex PCR; TCRdb holds only in-frame clones, not every one. D and trimming were read from the DNA, whereas the V and J calls and clone size are those reported in that table. The sample holds just under 300,000 clones; around 86% are singletons and the top ten take about 1.2%. CDR3 length: 15 amino acids. V lost 7 bases and J lost 6, with 23 bases in between. Germline CDR1 SGHRS, CDR2 YFSETQ. Sequencing was done on a sample of peripheral blood. This clonotype was sampled from a man aged 70 or older with acute or convalescent COVID-19. The J gene is TRBJ2-7, the V gene TRBV5-1; a possible D gene is TRBD1 (5 bases). In DNA, the CDR3 is TGCGCCAGCTACCCGGGCCTCAGGGAAGGCAGCGAGCAGTACTTC. Encoded protein: CASYPGLREGSEQYF.